The 14 T cell receptor beta chains listed next were all sequenced from one sample in a study of T cell changes during pregnancy in multiple sclerosis (dated by TCRdb to the late 2010s). Library generation was performed with the immunoSEQ multiplex PCR assay. Imported from immuneACCESS, the table was reduced by TCRdb to in-frame sequences with V and J called. These copies leave out some clones; in studies compared against another copy, an unresolved V gene accounts for under half, and the cause of the remainder is not known. This sample gives 50,000 or so clones in total; approximately 92% of them show up just once. In total, the top ten clones hold roughly 0.71% of the sample. The sequencing here drew on CD4+ T cells from peripheral blood mononuclear cells, taken in the third trimester of pregnancy. The receptor source for this set is a female donor with multiple sclerosis, enrolled in a pregnancy study.

Details on this clone: The CDR3 does not end in the conserved phenylalanine or tryptophan, so this is likely a read error. The CDR3 DNA follows: TGTGCCTGGAGTGCAGGGGCGATGAACACTGAAGCTTTCCTT. Protein: CAWSAGAMNTEAFL. V gene TRBV30 combines with J gene TRBJ1-1; possible D gene TRBD1, 6 bases. This CDR3 contains 14 residues. The germline gives CDR1 GTSNPN, CDR2 SVGIG (reference sequence). V was shortened by 1 base and J by 0 bases, with 9 bases between the two germline ends.

This chain joins TRBV29-1 and TRBJ1-1; D remains ambiguous. Germline V CDR1 and CDR2: SQVTM, ANQGSEA. Trimming took 7 bases from V and 0 from J, leaving 6 bases between them. This CDR3 contains 11 residues. CDR3 nucleotides: TGCAGCGCCACAATGAACACTGAAGCTTTCTTT. Protein product: CSATMNTEAFF.

The V gene is TRBV29-1, the J gene TRBJ2-5; a possible D gene is TRBD2 (5 bases). The CDR3 extends over 11 amino acids. Germline CDR1 reads SQVTM; CDR2 reads ANQGSEA. The V gene lost 3 bases and the J gene lost 7 bases, with 9 bases spanning the gap. The CDR3 DNA reads as TGCAGCGTTGACTTCCGGGGGACCCAGTACTTC. It codes for CSVDFRGTQYF.

V usage is TRBV5-1 and J usage is TRBJ2-7; weak D call: TRBD2 (6 bases). Germline loops: CDR1 SGHRS, CDR2 YFSETQ. The CDR3 sequence is 16 residues long. Trimming stripped 2 bases from V and 2 bases from J, with 17 bases between. In DNA form, the CDR3 reads TGCGCCAGCAGCTTATTTTTCGGGGGTATGGCCTACGAGCAGTACTTC. Translated: CASSLFFGGMAYEQYF.

This clone was detected once. The chain uses TRBV4-3 and TRBJ2-3; weak D call: TRBD1 (5 bases). The CDR3 has 19 residues. Germline CDR1 and CDR2: LGHNA and YSLEER. V was pared by 2 bases and J by 0 bases, with 21 bases between. CDR3 residues: CASSQLSGANSLSTDTQYF. DNA for the CDR3: TGCGCCAGCAGCCAACTCTCTGGGGCGAACTCTTTAAGCACAGATACGCAGTATTTT.

This clone was counted a single time. The chain uses TRBV7-9 and TRBJ1-3; 7 positions match TRBD1. Germline V gives CDR1 SEHNR, CDR2 FQNEAQ (reference sequence). This CDR3 region has 15 residues. With V trimmed by 2 bases and J by 6 bases, 7 bases remained unmatched. CDR3 DNA: TGTGCCAGCAGCTTACCCGGCGACAGGGTAAACACCATATATTTT. Its protein product is CASSLPGDRVNTIYF.

J is TRBJ1-1 and V is TRBV7-3; 7 bases line up with TRBD1. The V segment lost 4 bases and the J segment 8 bases; nucleotides outside the gene matches: 7. The CDR3 covers 13 residues. CDR1 is SGHTA, CDR2 FQGTGA, per germline. CDR3 bases: TGTGCCAGCAGCTCCAGGGGGATAGCAGAAGCTTTCTTT. It is translated as CASSSRGIAEAFF.

The chain links TRBV7-2 to TRBJ2-6; D is perhaps TRBD2 (7 bases). Germline-derived CDR1 and CDR2 are SGHTA and FQGNSA. This CDR3 is built from 16 residues. Trimming stripped 5 bases from V and 3 bases from J, with 14 bases between. The CDR3 is CASSLWGGRGANVLTF. DNA of the CDR3: TGTGCCAGCAGCCTTTGGGGGGGGCGTGGGGCCAACGTCCTGACTTTC. Complete variable domain (other parts from reference TRBV7-2 and TRBJ2-6): GAGVSQSPSNKVTEKGKDVELRCDPISGHTALYWYRQSLGQGLEFLIYFQGNSAPDKSGLPSDRFSAERTGGSVSTLTIQRTQQEDSAVYLCASSLWGGRGANVLTFGAGSRLTVL.

The genes are TRBV5-4 and TRBJ1-6; TRBD1 matches 8 bases. V lost 4 bases, J lost 8 bases, and 11 bases stayed unmatched. Germline lookup yields CDR1 SGHNT and CDR2 YYREEE (reference sequence). This CDR3 has 16 amino acids. The chain's CDR3 is CASSRGRGQEDSPLHF. The DNA for the CDR3 is TGTGCCAGCAGCCGGGGTAGGGGACAGGAGGATTCACCCCTCCACTTT.

The chain carries TRBV3-2 and TRBJ2-7; the table names TRBD2, a call not compared with the DNA. TRBV3-2 is annotated as a pseudogene. This CDR3 contains 8 residues. The CDR3 loop is CASSPSLF. The CDR3 DNA reads TGTGCCAGCAGCCCCTCCCTCTTC.

The chain joins TRBV7-2 to TRBJ1-4; weak D call: TRBD1 (6 bases). Trimming removed 0 bases from V and 8 bases from J, with 16 bases in between. The germline V gene encodes CDR1 SGHTA and CDR2 FQGNSA. The CDR3 consists of 16 residues. CDR3 DNA: TGTGCCAGCAGCTTAGCCCGGGCAGGGGCTGGCGAAAAACTGTTTTTT. This sequence encodes CASSLARAGAGEKLFF.

The chain recombines TRBV7-6 with TRBJ2-3; TRBD2 agrees at 8 bases. This CDR3 region has 16 residues. The germline gives CDR1 SGHVS, CDR2 FNYEAQ. V gave up 4 bases and J gave up 1 base; unmatched junction bases: 7. The CDR3 DNA is TGTGCCAGCAGCTCCCGAGCGGGGGTGGGCACAGATACGCAGTATTTT. Translation: CASSSRAGVGTDTQYF. The variable domain in full, with the rest retrieved from reference TRBV7-6 and TRBJ2-3, is GAGVSQSPRYKVTKRGQDVALRCDPISGHVSLYWYRQALGQGPEFLTYFNYEAQQDKSGLPNDRFSAERPEGSISTLTIQRTEQRDSAMYRCASSSRAGVGTDTQYFGPGTRLTVL.

The chain links TRBV4-3 to TRBJ2-3; TRBD1 matches at 7 bases. CDR3 length equals 16 residues. V dropped 4 bases and J dropped 4; count of bases not matched to a gene: 11. The germline CDR1 and CDR2 sequences are LGHNA and YSLEER. CDR3 nucleotides: TGCGCCAGCAGCCGCGACAGGGCCTTCGGCCCAGATACGCAGTATTTT. Residues: CASSRDRAFGPDTQYF.

This chain uses TRBV6-1 with TRBJ1-2; TRBD1 matches 9 bases. Germline V gene lookup returns CDR1 MNHNS and CDR2 SASEGT. The junction had 7 bases not matched to a gene; V was cut back by 5 bases and J by 6 bases. This CDR3 is 14 amino acids long. Here the CDR3 DNA reads TGTGCCAGCAGTCCCTCACAGGGGGCCAATGGCTACACCTTC. It is translated as CASSPSQGANGYTF.